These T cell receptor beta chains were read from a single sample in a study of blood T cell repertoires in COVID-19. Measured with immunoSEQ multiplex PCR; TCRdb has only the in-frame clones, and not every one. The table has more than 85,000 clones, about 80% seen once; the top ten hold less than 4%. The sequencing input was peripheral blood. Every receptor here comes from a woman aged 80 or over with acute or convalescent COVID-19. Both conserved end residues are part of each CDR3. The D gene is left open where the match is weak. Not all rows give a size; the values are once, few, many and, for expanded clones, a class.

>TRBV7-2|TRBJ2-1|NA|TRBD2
TGTGCCAGCAGCACGACTAGCGGGAGGGCGGGTGAGCAGTTCTTC
CASSTTSGRAGEQFF
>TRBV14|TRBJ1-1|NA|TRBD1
TGTGCCAGCAGGCTGACAGGGTTGAACACTGAAGCTTTCTTT
CASRLTGLNTEAFF
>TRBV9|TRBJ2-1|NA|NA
TGTGCCAGCAGCCTTACGTTGGAGACGGATCTCCATTACAATGAGCAGTTCTTC
CASSLTLETDLHYNEQFF
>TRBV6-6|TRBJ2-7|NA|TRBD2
TGTGCCAGCAGTCATCCGGGACTAGCGGGCGTGTTGTCCTACGAGCAGTACTTC
CASSHPGLAGVLSYEQYF
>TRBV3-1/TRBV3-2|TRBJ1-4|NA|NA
TGTGCCAGCAGGAAAACAGTAACTAATGAAAAACTGTTTTTT
CASRKTVTNEKLFF
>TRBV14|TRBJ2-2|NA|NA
TGTGCCAGAGCCCCTGTGCGGGAAGAGGCGGTTGGGAACACCGGGGAGCTGTTTTTT
CARAPVREEAVGNTGELFF
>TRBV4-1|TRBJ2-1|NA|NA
TGCGCCAGCAGCCAAGAGGGGCGGTTTTACAATGAGCAGTTCTTC
CASSQEGRFYNEQFF
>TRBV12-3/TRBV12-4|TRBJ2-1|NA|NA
TGTGCCAGCAGTGCGGGTGGCTATGAGCAGTTCTTC
CASSAGGYEQFF
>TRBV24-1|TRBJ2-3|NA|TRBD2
TGTGCCACCAGTGACCCCGGACTAGCGGGGGGGCCAGATACGCAGTATTTT
CATSDPGLAGGPDTQYF
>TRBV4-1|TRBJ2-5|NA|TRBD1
TGCGCCAGCAGCCCGCGGGACAGGGGAGAAGAGACCCAGTACTTC
CASSPRDRGEETQYF
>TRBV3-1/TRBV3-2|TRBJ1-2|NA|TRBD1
TGTGCCAGCAGCCCGGGGACAGTAATCTATGGCTACACCTTC
CASSPGTVIYGYTF
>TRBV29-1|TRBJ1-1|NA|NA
TGCAGCGCTATGACTGGGGGGTGGGGCTCTGAAGCTTTCTTT
CSAMTGGWGSEAFF
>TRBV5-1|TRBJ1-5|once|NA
TGCGCCAGCAGCTCGGACGGCGGGTTAGATCAGCCCCAGCATTTT
CASSSDGGLDQPQHF
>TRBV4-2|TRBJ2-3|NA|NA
TGTGCCAGCAGCCAAGGCGTGAGCACAGATACGCAGTATTTT
CASSQGVSTDTQYF
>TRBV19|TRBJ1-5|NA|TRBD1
TGTGCCAGTCTCCTCCTGGGGACAGGGCCTGACGAGCCCCAGCATTTT
CASLLLGTGPDEPQHF
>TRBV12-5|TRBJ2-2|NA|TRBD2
TGTGCTAGTGCCGGGACTAGCGGGAGGGCCGGGTACACCGGGGAGCTGTTTTTT
CASAGTSGRAGYTGELFF
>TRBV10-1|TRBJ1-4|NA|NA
TGCGCCAGCAGTGAGTCGGGGGGATTAAATGAAAAACTGTTTTTT
CASSESGGLNEKLFF
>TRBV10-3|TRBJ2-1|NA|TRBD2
TGTGCCATCAGTGAGTCGGGGACTAGCGGAAGTAATGAGCAGTTCTTC
CAISESGTSGSNEQFF
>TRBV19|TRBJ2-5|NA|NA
TGTGCCAGTAGTTGGGCAGGAGGGGAGACCCAGTACTTC
CASSWAGGETQYF
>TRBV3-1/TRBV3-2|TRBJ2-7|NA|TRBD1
TGTGCCAGCAGCCAAGTCCCCGACAGGGGGGCCGAGCAGTACTTC
CASSQVPDRGAEQYF
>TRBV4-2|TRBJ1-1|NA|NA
TGTGCCAGCAGCCAAGAAGCCCGGAGGGACACTGAAGCTTTCTTT
CASSQEARRDTEAFF
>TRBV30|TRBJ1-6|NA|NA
TGTGCCTGGAGTGTGGTGGCGGATTCACCCCTCCACTTT
CAWSVVADSPLHF
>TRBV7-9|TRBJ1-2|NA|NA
TGTGCCAGCAGCCAAGGTTCGGCGGGATCCTATGGCTACACCTTC
CASSQGSAGSYGYTF
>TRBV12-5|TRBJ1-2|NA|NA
TGTGCTAGTGGTTGGATATCTAGGGGGGGCTATGGCTACACCTTC
CASGWISRGGYGYTF
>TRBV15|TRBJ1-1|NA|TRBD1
TGTGCCACCAGCAGGGACAGGGTGACTGAAGCTTTCTTT
CATSRDRVTEAFF
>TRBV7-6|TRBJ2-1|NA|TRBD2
TGTGCCAGCAGCTTAGTTAGCGGGAGCCCACAGGGGTTCTTC
CASSLVSGSPQGFF
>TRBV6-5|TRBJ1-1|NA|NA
TGTGCCAGCAGTTACTCGGGGAGATTGAACACTGAAGCTTTCTTT
CASSYSGRLNTEAFF
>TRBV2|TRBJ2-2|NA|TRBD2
TGTGCCAGCATAGAGCGGGGCAGCACCGGGGAGCTGTTTTTT
CASIERGSTGELFF
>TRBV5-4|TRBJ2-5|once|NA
TGTGCCAGCAGCATATCCGGGGGTTGGGAGACCCAGTACTTC
CASSISGGWETQYF
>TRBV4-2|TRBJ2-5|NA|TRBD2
TGTGCCAGCAGCCAAGATCCGGCTAGCGGGGGAGGTTCGTGGGAGACCCAGTACTTC
CASSQDPASGGGSWETQYF
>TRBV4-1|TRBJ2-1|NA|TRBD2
TGCGCCAGCAGCCCCGGGGGGGGTTACAATGAGCAGTTCTTC
CASSPGGGYNEQFF
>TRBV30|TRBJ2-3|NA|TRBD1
TGTGCCTGGAGCCCGGGGACAGGCTACGCGGATACGCAGTATTTT
CAWSPGTGYADTQYF
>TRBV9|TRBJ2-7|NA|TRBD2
TGTGCCAGCAGCGTAGGGGGACTAGCGACTCAGGAGCAGTACTTC
CASSVGGLATQEQYF
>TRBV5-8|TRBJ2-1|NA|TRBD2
TGTGCCAGCAGCTTGTGGACTAGCGGGAGTAGTCCGTTCTTC
CASSLWTSGSSPFF
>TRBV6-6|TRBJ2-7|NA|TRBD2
TGTGCCAGCAGGAATAGCGGGGGGGCCGACGAGCAGTACTTC
CASRNSGGADEQYF
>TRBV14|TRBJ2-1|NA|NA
TGTGCCAGCAGCTTTAGGACAGTCTACAATGAGCAGTTCTTC
CASSFRTVYNEQFF
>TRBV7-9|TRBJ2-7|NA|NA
TGTGCCAGCTCATCCATCTACGAGCAGTACTTC
CASSSIYEQYF